The source of this TCR beta chain is a study of early T cells in non-severe SARS-CoV-2 infection. About the research overall: From unsorted whole blood, bulk RNA was sequenced, and the chains remained unpaired. Study-level findings and limits: VDJdb-based annotation leaned toward anti-spike CD8 responses and missed private and CD4 specificities.

The table lists this clonotype with a few counts. What it binds is unknown. Each single cDNA molecule received a unique molecular identifier. TCRdb called the 5' RACE reads again in MiXCR, with one record for every CDR3 protein. The data contain about 80,000 distinct CDR3 sequences, over 9% of them seen just once; the ten biggest clones take up 4.8%. V gave up 3 bases and J gave up 0 bases, with 21 bases separating them. The CDR3 contains 19 residues. CDR1 is KGHSH, CDR2 LQKENI, per germline. The chain recombines TRBV18 with TRBJ1-5; maybe TRBD1 (6 bases). The sequenced sample was whole blood. This TCR came from an adult who was a healthcare worker with PCR-confirmed SARS-CoV-2 infection or an uninfected control (not recorded which). The CDR3 DNA is TGTGCCAGCTCACCTGAATCGGGCAGGGGATGGAATAGCAATCAGCCCCAGCATTTT. This translates into CASSPESGRGWNSNQPQHF. The variable domain in full, completed from reference TRBV18 and TRBJ1-5, reads NAGVMQNPRHLVRRRGQEARLRCSPMKGHSHVYWYRQLPEEGLKFMVYLQKENIIDESGMPKERFSAEFPKEGPSILRIQQVVRGDSAAYFCASSPESGRGWNSNQPQHFGDGTRLSIL.